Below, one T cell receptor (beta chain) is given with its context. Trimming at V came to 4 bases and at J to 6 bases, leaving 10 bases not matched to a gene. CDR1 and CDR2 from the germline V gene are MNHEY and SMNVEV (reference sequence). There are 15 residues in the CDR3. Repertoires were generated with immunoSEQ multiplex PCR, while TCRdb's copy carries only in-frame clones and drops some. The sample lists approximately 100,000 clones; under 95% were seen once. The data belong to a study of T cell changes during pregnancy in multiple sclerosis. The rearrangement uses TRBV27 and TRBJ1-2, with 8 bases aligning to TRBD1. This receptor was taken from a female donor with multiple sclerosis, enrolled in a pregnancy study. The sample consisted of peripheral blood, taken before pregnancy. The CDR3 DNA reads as TGTGCCAGCAGTTCGACAGGGGCCGACGAGGATGGCTACACCTTC. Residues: CASSSTGADEDGYTF.